This T cell receptor (beta chain) is drawn from a study of cytomegalovirus exposure and HLA in healthy donors. In the PCR, 60 Vbeta and 13 Jbeta primers were used. TCRdb's table, derived via immunoSEQ multiplex PCR, lists solely in-frame clones and lacks some. The sample yields roughly 55,000 clones, about 67% seen once. The V and J ends lost 7 bases and 8 bases respectively, with 17 bases between them. Germline CDR1 reads SGHAT; CDR2 reads FQNNGV. The CDR3 extends over 14 amino acids. Sequenced: PBMCs. The chain links TRBV11-2 to TRBJ1-4, with D perhaps TRBD1 (5 bases). This TCR was sampled from a man aged 35-49 years in good health and CMV-seropositive. DNA for the CDR3: TGTGCCAGCACCTCTCCAGGGCTGGGCGAAAAACTGTTTTTT. Translating gives CASTSPGLGEKLFF. Supplemented by reference TRBV11-2 and TRBJ1-4, the full variable domain reads EAGVAQSPRYKIIEKRQSVAFWCNPISGHATLYWYQQILGQGPKLLIQFQNNGVVDDSQLPKDRFSAERLKGVDSTLKIQPAKLEDSAVYLCASTSPGLGEKLFFGSGTQLSVL.